Described below is a single T cell receptor (beta chain) sequence and its context. Antigen unknown. The sample originates from a study of T-cell reconstitution after alpha-beta-depleted transplantation in children. The CDR3 runs to 18 residues. J lost 3 bases, V lost 0 bases, and 8 bases had no gene match. Germline CDR1 reads DFQATT; CDR2 reads SNEGSKA (reference sequence). Construction of the TCRbeta library involved unique molecular identifiers. TCRdb recomputed calls from the PCR reads with MiXCR, one row per CDR3 protein. Altogether hundreds of thousands of distinct CDR3 sequences are present, 10% to 15% being singletons, with the ten largest covering about 2.2%. General study results and limits: The high TCRbeta diversity at day 60 in some patients came from surviving recipient T cells and thymic progenitors. After one year, T-cell counts and TCRbeta diversity mostly came from new T cells. Alpha-beta T cells present about two months after transplant were reported to originate from several hundred expanded graft clones.

The sequencing here drew on PBMCs, mostly from graft donor cells, taken 360 days after TCRalphabeta/CD19-depleted stem cell transplant. The source of this sequence is a male patient aged 10 to 17 who had a stem cell transplant for acute myeloid leukemia, so the T cells may come from the graft donor. J is TRBJ2-6 and V is TRBV20-1; 10 bases fit TRBD2. The DNA for the CDR3 is TGCAGTGCTAGAGATATAGGGCTAGCGGGAGTTGGGGCCAACGTCCTGACTTTC. Translated: CSARDIGLAGVGANVLTF.